Below, 32 T cell receptor beta chains from the same sample are listed, as sequenced in a study of T cells in Graves' hyperthyroidism and ophthalmopathy. Regions amplified from RNA transcripts were the TCR beta CDR3 regions. First-round RT-PCR targeting the TCR CDR3 was performed with the HTBI primer set. TCRdb re-derived calls from the multiplex PCR reads in MiXCR, one entry per CDR3 protein. The sample consists of under 650,000 distinct CDR3 sequences, 16% of them appearing once. The sequencing input was blood. These receptors came from a woman aged 25 to 45 with Graves' hyperthyroidism.

This clonotype came up many times. This rearrangement joins TRBV20-1 to TRBJ2-1; D unresolved. V lost 6 bases, J lost 5 bases, and 14 bases lay in between. Germline values: CDR1 DFQATT, CDR2 SNEGSKA (reference sequence). The CDR3 covers 13 residues. DNA of the CDR3: TGCAGTGCCGTATTGACGAAGAACAATGAGCAGTTCTTC. Protein product: CSAVLTKNNEQFF.

The gene calls are TRBV19 and TRBJ2-7, with TRBD2 matching 8 bases. The CDR3 totals 17 residues. Germline V lookup: CDR1 LNHDA, CDR2 SQIVND (reference sequence). The V gene end was trimmed by 3 bases and the J gene end by 3 bases; junction bases not matched to a gene: 13. Written as DNA, the CDR3 is TGTGCCAGTAGTATTTATGGTAGCGGGACGAAAGACTACGAGCAGTACTTC. This encodes CASSIYGSGTKDYEQYF.

This clonotype was found once. A much larger clone lies one base from this, so it may be a read error. The chain links TRBV18 to TRBJ2-7; no firm D call. The J call may be wrong; the DNA end is better matched by TRBJ2-1. CDR1 is KGHSH, CDR2 LQKENI, per germline. CDR3 length: 14 residues. CDR3 DNA: TGTGCCAGCTCACCCCCGTCCAGCTCCTACGAGCAGTTCTTC. It yields the protein CASSPPSSSYEQFF.

In its sample, this clonotype was seen many times. The chain couples TRBV2 to TRBJ2-7, with 8 bases identical to TRBD1. The CDR3 length is 15 residues. The trim removed 7 bases at V and 2 bases at J, leaving 10 bases unmatched. Germline CDR1 SNHLY, CDR2 FYNNEI. CDR3 sequence (DNA): TGTGCCAGCATTAACCAGGGGGCCCCCCCCTACGAGCAGTACTTC. Amino acid sequence: CASINQGAPPYEQYF.

This clonotype was seen repeatedly, ten times or more. The chain carries TRBV10-1 and TRBJ2-1; TRBD2 agrees at 10 bases. The CDR3 is 15 residues long. V gave up 8 bases and J gave up 6 bases; unmatched junction bases: 10. The germline V gene has CDR1 WNHNN and CDR2 SYGVQD (reference sequence). The DNA of the CDR3 is TGCGCCAGCTCTTCCCTAGCGGGAGAGTCCAATGAGCAGTTCTTC. It specifies CASSSLAGESNEQFF.

The chain uses TRBV10-3 and TRBJ2-7; no clear D. V was trimmed by 1 base and J by 2 bases, leaving 9 bases between them. The CDR3 totals 14 residues. Germline CDR1 ENHRY, CDR2 SYGVKD. CDR3 sequence (DNA): TGTGCCATCAGTGAGTGGGCCAATCCCTACGAGCAGTACTTC. It codes for CAISEWANPYEQYF.

This clonotype came up a few times. This sequence joins TRBV7-3 and TRBJ2-1, with D perhaps TRBD2 (5 bases). Germline V lookup: CDR1 SGHTA, CDR2 FQGTGA. The V end lost 2 bases, the J end lost 7 bases, and 9 bases lay between the germline ends. This CDR3 has 13 amino acids. Here the CDR3 DNA reads TGTGCCAGCAGCTTAGGGAGCTGGAATGAGCAGTTCTTC. Protein: CASSLGSWNEQFF.

There are many counts of this clonotype. The V and J genes are TRBV29-1 and TRBJ1-5; 8 bases align to TRBD1. Germline V gene sequence: CDR1 SQVTM, CDR2 ANQGSEA. The V gene end was trimmed by 6 bases and the J gene end by 7 bases; junction bases not matched to a gene: 8. The CDR3 has 13 residues. The CDR3 reads CSVGGSGGQPQHF. CDR3 nucleotide sequence: TGCAGCGTCGGTGGGTCAGGGGGCCAGCCCCAGCATTTT.

This clonotype was detected many times. The chain employs TRBV3-1 and TRBJ2-1; TRBD2 agrees at 12 bases. Germline-derived CDR1 and CDR2 are LGHDT and YNNKEL (reference sequence). CDR3 length equals 17 residues. Unmatched junction bases numbered 5, after V lost 0 bases and J lost 5 bases. In DNA form, the CDR3 reads TGTGCCAGCAGCCAAGAGGTGGGACTAGCGGGCCACAATGAGCAGTTCTTC. As protein: CASSQEVGLAGHNEQFF.

This clonotype was observed at least ten times. The chain joins TRBV7-2 to TRBJ1-5; weak D call: TRBD1 (5 bases). The germline V gene has CDR1 SGHTA and CDR2 FQGNSA. The CDR3 runs to 17 residues. V lost 5 bases and J 2 bases, leaving 19 bases between the germline ends. The CDR3 DNA follows: TGTGCCAGCAGCCTAATCGGGACTGGAAGGGGCAATCAGCCCCAGCATTTT. It translates to CASSLIGTGRGNQPQHF.

This clonotype was found many times. This CDR3 reads CSVESRMNTEAFF. The CDR3 DNA reads as TGCAGCGTTGAGAGCAGGATGAACACTGAAGCTTTCTTT. The V gene is TRBV29-1, the J gene TRBJ1-1; D gene uncertain. The CDR3 contains 13 residues. Per germline, CDR1 SQVTM and CDR2 ANQGSEA. V lost 3 bases, J lost 0 bases, and 8 bases lay in between.

This clonotype was recorded at least ten times. The chain is built from TRBV5-1 and TRBJ2-7; 9 bases match TRBD1. The CDR3 has 15 residues. Germline values: CDR1 SGHRS, CDR2 YFSETQ. V was pared by 4 bases and J by 9 bases, with 14 bases of the junction left unmatched. CDR3 protein: CASSDSRDRAVVQYF. CDR3 nucleotides: TGCGCCAGCAGCGACTCCAGGGACAGGGCCGTAGTGCAGTACTTC.

There are a few counts of this clonotype. The V and J genes are TRBV9 and TRBJ1-3; 7 positions match TRBD1. Trimming took 5 bases from V and 0 from J; bases not matched to a gene: 5. Looked up from germline, CDR1 is SGDLS and CDR2 is YYNGEE. The CDR3 is made up of 15 amino acids. For the CDR3, the DNA is TGTGCCAGCAGGACAGGGCCTTTCTCTGGAAACACCATATATTTT. Amino acid sequence: CASRTGPFSGNTIYF.

This clonotype was found many times. This chain links TRBV27 with TRBJ1-5; D unclear. Trimming stripped 8 bases from V and 3 bases from J, with 11 bases between. Germline-derived CDR1 and CDR2 are MNHEY and SMNVEV (reference sequence). The CDR3 runs to 13 residues. CDR3 bases: TGTGCCAGCGGGGAGAGAACCAATCAGCCCCAGCATTTT. Translating gives CASGERTNQPQHF.

Ten or more counts support this clonotype. The chain is built from TRBV6-2 or TRBV6-3 and TRBJ2-1; D not resolved. CDR1 is MNHEY and CDR2 is SVGEGT in the germline V gene. V was cut by 6 bases and J by 3 bases, with 9 bases left in between. The CDR3 covers 13 residues. The CDR3, as DNA: TGTGCCAGCAGAAAACTTAGCTACAATGAGCAGTTCTTC. Its protein is CASRKLSYNEQFF.

This chain links TRBV9 with TRBJ2-1, with 8 bases identical to TRBD2. V lost 1 base and J lost 2; bases outside the gene matches: 14. The CDR3 length is 19 residues. Germline V gives CDR1 SGDLS, CDR2 YYNGEE. The CDR3 sequence: CASSVLANPSGGTYNEQFF. CDR3 DNA sequence: TGTGCCAGCAGCGTACTTGCGAACCCCAGCGGGGGTACCTACAATGAGCAGTTCTTC.

The J gene is TRBJ2-7, the V gene TRBV5-1; 7 bases map to TRBD2. The germline V gene has CDR1 SGHRS and CDR2 YFSETQ. V gave up 3 bases and J gave up 5 bases; unmatched junction bases: 11. The CDR3 is 15 amino acids. The CDR3 loop reads CASSYLRSGTDEQYF. The CDR3 bases are TGCGCCAGCAGCTACCTACGGAGCGGGACGGACGAGCAGTACTTC.

The V and J genes are TRBV6-2 or TRBV6-3 and TRBJ2-1; D call uncertain. V gave up 2 bases and J gave up 9 bases, with 8 bases separating them. CDR1 and CDR2 from the germline V gene are MNHEY and SVGEGT. The CDR3 is 12 residues long. The CDR3 here is CASSYGDGEQFF. CDR3 DNA: TGTGCCAGCAGTTACGGGGATGGTGAGCAGTTCTTC.

This clonotype was counted a few times. This sequence joins TRBV4-1 and TRBJ2-5; tentatively, D is TRBD1 (6 bases). The CDR3 has 15 amino acids. V shed 1 base and J shed 2 bases, with 11 bases lying between them. Germline V lookup: CDR1 MGHRA, CDR2 YSYEKL. Here the CDR3 DNA reads TGCGCCAGCAGCCAAGGGACAGCAGGGCAAGAGACCCAGTACTTC. Encoded protein: CASSQGTAGQETQYF.

This clonotype was detected only a few times. At one end the junction does not follow the germline gene, possibly because of a read error. This chain uses TRBV5-1 with TRBJ2-7, with TRBD1 identical over 8 bases. Germline CDR1 SGHRS, CDR2 YFSETQ. CDR3 length equals 13 residues. CDR3 sequence reads: CASNRDRPYDQYF. The CDR3 nucleotides read TGCGCCAGCAACCGGGACAGGCCCTACGACCAGTACTTC. Combining the CDR3 with reference TRBV5-1 and TRBJ2-7 gives the whole variable domain KAGVTQTPRYLIKTRGQQVTLSCSPISGHRSVSWYQQTPGQGLQFLFEYFSETQRNKGNFPGRFSGRQFSNSRSEMNVSTLELGDSALYLCASNRDRPYDQYFGPGTRLTVT.

The V gene is TRBV20-1, the J gene TRBJ2-5; 9 nucleotides align to TRBD2. CDR1 is DFQATT, CDR2 SNEGSKA, per germline (reference sequence). V dropped 2 bases and J dropped 2; count of bases not matched to a gene: 6. This CDR3 has 15 amino acids. The CDR3 DNA is TGCAGTGCTAGACCGACTAGCGGCTATCAAGAGACCCAGTACTTC. Protein sequence: CSARPTSGYQETQYF.

The rearrangement joins TRBV3-1 to TRBJ1-2; D not certain. Looked up from germline, CDR1 is LGHDT and CDR2 is YNNKEL (reference sequence). Trimming took 1 base from V and 6 from J, leaving 6 bases between them. The CDR3 sequence is 12 residues long. Here the CDR3 reads CASSQVFDGYTF. The DNA of the CDR3 is TGTGCCAGCAGCCAAGTATTTGATGGCTACACCTTC.

This clonotype was recorded once. CDR3 amino acids: CASSQMTENTGELFF. Here the CDR3 DNA reads TGTGCCAGCAGCCAAATGACGGAGAACACCGGGGAGCTGTTTTTT. The chain is built from TRBV4-2 and TRBJ2-2, with unresolved D. This CDR3 region has 15 residues. CDR1 and CDR2 (germline): LGHNA, YNFKEQ. Trimming took off 2 bases at V and 1 base at J, with 8 bases between the two ends.

Concerning this clonotype: This may arise from a read error, as a much more abundant clone is one base away. This rearrangement joins TRBV11-2 to TRBJ2-7; 8 positions match TRBD2. From germline, CDR1 is SGHAT and CDR2 FQNNGV. The CDR3 is made up of 10 amino acids. In DNA form, the CDR3 reads TGTGCCAGCACCGGGGGGGAGCACTACTTC. This gives the protein CASTGGEHYF.

This clonotype was counted at least ten times. The chain uses TRBV27 and TRBJ1-5, with D unclear. Germline lookup yields CDR1 MNHEY and CDR2 SMNVEV (reference sequence). The CDR3 covers 17 residues. The V end was cut by 8 bases, the J end by 0 bases, with 20 bases between. CDR3 nucleotide sequence: TGTGCCAGCTCCCCGACGGGTGCCCTTTATAGCAATCAGCCCCAGCATTTT. Translated: CASSPTGALYSNQPQHF.

V and J are TRBV2 and TRBJ1-2, with 7 bases matching TRBD1. This CDR3 has 13 residues. V shed 6 bases and J 2 bases; nucleotides not matched to a gene: 3. Germline V gene data show CDR1 as SNHLY and CDR2 as FYNNEI. CDR3 sequence reads: CASREDRNYGYTF. In nucleotides, the CDR3 is TGTGCCAGCAGGGAGGACAGGAACTATGGCTACACCTTC.

The sample holds many counts of this clonotype. This chain uses TRBV20-1 with TRBJ1-1; TRBD1 aligns across 8 bases. V was clipped by 4 bases and J by 0 bases; unmatched bases: 4. The CDR3 loop spans 14 amino acids. CDR1 DFQATT and CDR2 SNEGSKA come from the germline V gene (reference sequence). The CDR3 protein is CSAKDRAMNTEAFF. As DNA, the CDR3 is TGCAGTGCTAAGGACAGGGCCATGAACACTGAAGCTTTCTTT.

This clonotype has a count of ten or more. V and J are TRBV20-1 and TRBJ1-1; D is unclear. V lost 0 bases and J lost 0, with 5 bases in between. The CDR3 extends over 13 amino acids. CDR1 and CDR2 from the germline V gene are DFQATT and SNEGSKA (reference sequence). CDR3 DNA sequence: TGCAGTGCTAGAGAACAATTGAACACTGAAGCTTTCTTT. It encodes CSAREQLNTEAFF.

Regarding this clonotype: Sequence at one end of the junction differs from germline and may be a read error. The V gene is TRBV6-2 or TRBV6-3, the J gene TRBJ1-3, with 8 positions matching TRBD1. Germline CDR1 is MNHEY and CDR2 is SVGEGT. The CDR3 extends over 15 amino acids. The CDR3 reads CANSYQDRAGNTIYF. For the CDR3, the DNA is TGTGCCAACAGTTACCAGGACAGGGCTGGAAACACCATATATTTT.

This clonotype was counted many times. The chain employs TRBV20-1 and TRBJ2-5; D may be TRBD2 (6 bases). The ends were cut back, 0 bases at V and 6 bases at J, with 23 bases in the middle. Germline-derived CDR1 and CDR2 are DFQATT and SNEGSKA (reference sequence). The CDR3 totals 17 residues. The CDR3: CSAREGPSLASSKTQYF. DNA of the CDR3: TGCAGTGCTAGAGAGGGGCCCTCTCTAGCGTCCTCGAAGACCCAGTACTTC.

The table lists this clonotype with a few counts. This chain links TRBV29-1 with TRBJ2-7; 12 bases fit TRBD1. CDR1 and CDR2 (germline): SQVTM, ANQGSEA. V was clipped by 3 bases and J by 6 bases; unmatched bases: 6. The CDR3 has 14 residues. In DNA, the CDR3 is TGCAGCGTTGATGGGACAGGGGGCGCGGGCGAGCAGTACTTC. Amino acids: CSVDGTGGAGEQYF.

The chain combines TRBV4-1 with TRBJ2-5, with D uncertain. V lost 1 base to trimming and J lost 3 bases, with 9 bases between them. In germline, CDR1 is MGHRA, CDR2 YSYEKL. The CDR3 contains 14 residues. The CDR3 spells CASSQAWGEETQYF. The CDR3 DNA reads TGCGCCAGCAGCCAAGCCTGGGGTGAAGAGACCCAGTACTTC.